The T cell receptor beta chain described here comes from a study of blood T cell repertoires in COVID-19. The wider study: The origin of the acute and convalescent COVID-19 samples was the United States, Italy and Spain. PBMCs, B-cell-depleted T cells, or T cells were the source of the cDNA or gDNA that made up the material.

Per the original data handling: How many nucleated cells were present was estimated from reference gene primer amplification. The data were produced by immunoSEQ multiplex PCR, yet TCRdb's version contains in-frame clones alone and is incomplete. V and J calls plus clone size are reproduced from that table; the DNA served to infer D and trimming. In the table there are approximately 24,000 clones, approximately 77% of which are singletons. V trimming: 3 bases; J trimming: 3 bases; junction bases outside the gene matches: 2. CDR3 length: 15 amino acids. Germline CDR1 and CDR2: SGHAT and FQNNGV. The J gene is TRBJ2-7, the V gene TRBV11-2, with 13 bases matching TRBD2. This clonotype was sampled from a human donor in a cohort sampled during active COVID-19. Sequences were obtained from peripheral blood. This CDR3 is CASSFGTSGNYEQYF. The CDR3 coding sequence is TGTGCCAGCAGCTTCGGGACTAGCGGGAACTACGAGCAGTACTTC.